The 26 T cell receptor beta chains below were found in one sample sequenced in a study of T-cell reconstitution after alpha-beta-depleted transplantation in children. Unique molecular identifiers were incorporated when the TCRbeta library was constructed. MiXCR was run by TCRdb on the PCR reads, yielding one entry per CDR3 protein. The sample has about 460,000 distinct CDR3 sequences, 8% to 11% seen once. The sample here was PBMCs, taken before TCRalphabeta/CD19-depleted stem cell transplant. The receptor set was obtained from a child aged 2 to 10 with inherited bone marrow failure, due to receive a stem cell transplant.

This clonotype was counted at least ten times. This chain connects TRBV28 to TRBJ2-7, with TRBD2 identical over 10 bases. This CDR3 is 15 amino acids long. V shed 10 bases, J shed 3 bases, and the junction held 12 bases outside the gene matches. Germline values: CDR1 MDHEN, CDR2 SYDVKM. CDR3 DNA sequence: TGTGCCAAAACCGCGAGCGGGAGGGCCAGCTACGAGCAGTACTTC. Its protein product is CAKTASGRASYEQYF. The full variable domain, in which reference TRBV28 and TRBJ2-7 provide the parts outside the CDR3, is DVKVTQSSRYLVKRTGEKVFLECVQDMDHENMFWYRQDPGLGLRLIYFSYDVKMKEKGDIPEGYSVSREKKERFSLILESASTNQTSMYLCAKTASGRASYEQYFGPGTRLTVT.

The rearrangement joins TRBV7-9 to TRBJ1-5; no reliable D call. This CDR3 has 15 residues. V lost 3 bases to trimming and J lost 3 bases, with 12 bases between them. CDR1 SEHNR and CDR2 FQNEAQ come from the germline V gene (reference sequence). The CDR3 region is CASSLDGYTNQPQHF. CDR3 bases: TGTGCCAGCAGCTTGGACGGATATACCAATCAGCCCCAGCATTTT.

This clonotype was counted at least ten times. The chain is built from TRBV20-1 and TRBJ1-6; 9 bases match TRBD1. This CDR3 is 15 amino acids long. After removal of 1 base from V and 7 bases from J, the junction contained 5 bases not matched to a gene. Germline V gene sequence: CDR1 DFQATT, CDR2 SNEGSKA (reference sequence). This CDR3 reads CSARANRGQNSPLHF. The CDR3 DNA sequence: TGCAGTGCTAGAGCGAACAGGGGGCAGAATTCACCCCTCCACTTT.

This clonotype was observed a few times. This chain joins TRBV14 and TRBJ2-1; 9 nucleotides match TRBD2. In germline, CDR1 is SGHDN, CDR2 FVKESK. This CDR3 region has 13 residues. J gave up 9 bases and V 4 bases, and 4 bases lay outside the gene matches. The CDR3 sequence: CASSPLAGSEQFF. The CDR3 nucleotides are TGTGCCAGCAGCCCCCTAGCGGGAAGTGAGCAGTTCTTC.

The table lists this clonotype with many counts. Here the CDR3 reads CASSQDFGTSGRYEQYF. CDR3 DNA sequence: TGCGCCAGCAGCCAAGATTTTGGGACTAGCGGGAGATACGAGCAGTACTTC. The V call is TRBV4-3, the J call TRBJ2-7; 14 bases are a match to TRBD2. Germline V CDR1 and CDR2: LGHNA, YSLEER. This CDR3 has 17 amino acids. Trimming took 0 bases from V and 4 from J; bases not matched to a gene: 5.

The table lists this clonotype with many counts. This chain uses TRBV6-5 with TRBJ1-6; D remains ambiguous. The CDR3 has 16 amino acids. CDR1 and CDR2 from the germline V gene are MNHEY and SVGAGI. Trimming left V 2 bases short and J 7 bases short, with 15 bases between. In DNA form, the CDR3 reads TGTGCCAGCAGTTACGGTCAGGAAACCCCGAATTCACCCCTCCACTTT. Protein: CASSYGQETPNSPLHF.

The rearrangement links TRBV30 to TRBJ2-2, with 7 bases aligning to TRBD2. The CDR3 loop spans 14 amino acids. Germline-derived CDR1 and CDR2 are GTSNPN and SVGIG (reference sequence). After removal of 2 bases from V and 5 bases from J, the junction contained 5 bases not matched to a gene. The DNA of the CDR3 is TGTGCCTGGAGTATCGCGGGAGTGACCGGGGAGCTGTTTTTT. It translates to CAWSIAGVTGELFF.

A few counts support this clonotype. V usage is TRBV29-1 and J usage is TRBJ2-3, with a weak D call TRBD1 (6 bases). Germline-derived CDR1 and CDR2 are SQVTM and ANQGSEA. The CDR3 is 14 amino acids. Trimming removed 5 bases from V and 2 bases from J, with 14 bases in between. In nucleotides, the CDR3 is TGCAGCGTTCCAAGGGGGATGAACACAGATACGCAGTATTTT. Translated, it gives CSVPRGMNTDTQYF.

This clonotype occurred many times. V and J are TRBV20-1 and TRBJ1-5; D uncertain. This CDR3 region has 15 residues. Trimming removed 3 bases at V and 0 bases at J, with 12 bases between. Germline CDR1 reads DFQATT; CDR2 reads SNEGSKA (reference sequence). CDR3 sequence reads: CSASWGTHSNQPQHF. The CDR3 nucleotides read TGCAGTGCTAGCTGGGGAACGCATAGCAATCAGCCCCAGCATTTT.

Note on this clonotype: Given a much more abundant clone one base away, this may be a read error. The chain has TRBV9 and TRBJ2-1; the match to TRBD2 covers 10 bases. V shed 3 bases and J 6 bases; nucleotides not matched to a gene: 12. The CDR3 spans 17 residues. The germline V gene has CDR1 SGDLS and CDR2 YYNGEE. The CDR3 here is CASSAGPGTSASNEQFF. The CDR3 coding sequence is TGTGCCAGCAGCGCAGGACCCGGGACTAGCGCTTCCAATGAGCAGTTCTTC.

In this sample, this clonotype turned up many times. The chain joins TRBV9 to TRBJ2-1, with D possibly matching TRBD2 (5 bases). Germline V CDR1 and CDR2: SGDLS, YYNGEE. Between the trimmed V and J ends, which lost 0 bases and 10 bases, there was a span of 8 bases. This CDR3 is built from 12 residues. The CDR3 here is CASSVASSEQFF. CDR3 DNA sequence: TGTGCCAGCAGCGTAGCTAGCAGCGAGCAGTTCTTC.

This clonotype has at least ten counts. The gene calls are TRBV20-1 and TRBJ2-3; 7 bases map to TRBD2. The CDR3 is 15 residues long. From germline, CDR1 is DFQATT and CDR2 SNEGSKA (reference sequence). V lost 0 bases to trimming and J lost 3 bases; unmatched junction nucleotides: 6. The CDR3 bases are TGCAGTGCTAGAGACCCCTTGGGGGGGACAGATACGCAGTATTTT. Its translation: CSARDPLGGTDTQYF.

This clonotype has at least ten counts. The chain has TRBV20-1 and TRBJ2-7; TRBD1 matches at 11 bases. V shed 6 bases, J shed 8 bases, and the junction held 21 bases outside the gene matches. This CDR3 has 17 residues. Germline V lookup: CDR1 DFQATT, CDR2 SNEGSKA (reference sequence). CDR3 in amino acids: CSAETGTGGYLTYQQYF. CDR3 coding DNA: TGCAGTGCGGAGACCGGGACAGGGGGATACCTAACTTACCAGCAGTACTTC.

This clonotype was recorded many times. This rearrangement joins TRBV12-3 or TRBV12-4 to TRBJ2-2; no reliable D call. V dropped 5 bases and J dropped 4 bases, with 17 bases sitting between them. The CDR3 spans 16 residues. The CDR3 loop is CASSPRPSQVTGELFF. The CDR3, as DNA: TGTGCCAGCAGTCCAAGACCCTCCCAGGTCACCGGGGAGCTGTTTTTT.

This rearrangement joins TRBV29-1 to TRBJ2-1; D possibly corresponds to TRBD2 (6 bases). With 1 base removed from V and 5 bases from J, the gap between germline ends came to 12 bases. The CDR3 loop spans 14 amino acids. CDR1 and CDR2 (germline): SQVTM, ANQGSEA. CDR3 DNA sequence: TGCAGCGTTGAAGCACTAGCTCCCCACAATGAGCAGTTCTTC. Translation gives CSVEALAPHNEQFF.

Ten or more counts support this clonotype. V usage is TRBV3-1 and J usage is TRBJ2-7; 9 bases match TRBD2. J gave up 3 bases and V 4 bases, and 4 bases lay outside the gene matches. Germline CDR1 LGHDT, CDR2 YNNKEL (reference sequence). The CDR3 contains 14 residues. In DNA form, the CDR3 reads TGTGCCAGCAGCCCAGAGACTAGCGGCTACGAGCAGTACTTC. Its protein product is CASSPETSGYEQYF.

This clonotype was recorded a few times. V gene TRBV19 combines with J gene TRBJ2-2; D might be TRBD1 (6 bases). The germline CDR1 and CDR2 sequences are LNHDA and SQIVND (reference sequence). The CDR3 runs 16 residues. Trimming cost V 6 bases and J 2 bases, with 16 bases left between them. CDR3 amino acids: CASSPATGLNTGELFF. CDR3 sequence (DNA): TGTGCCAGTAGCCCGGCTACAGGGCTCAACACCGGGGAGCTGTTTTTT.

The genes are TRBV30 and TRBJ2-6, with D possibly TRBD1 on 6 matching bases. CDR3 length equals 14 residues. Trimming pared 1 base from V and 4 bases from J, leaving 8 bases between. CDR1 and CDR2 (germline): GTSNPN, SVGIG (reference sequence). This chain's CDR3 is CAWSDGTGANVLTF. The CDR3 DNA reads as TGTGCCTGGAGTGACGGGACAGGGGCCAACGTCCTGACTTTC.

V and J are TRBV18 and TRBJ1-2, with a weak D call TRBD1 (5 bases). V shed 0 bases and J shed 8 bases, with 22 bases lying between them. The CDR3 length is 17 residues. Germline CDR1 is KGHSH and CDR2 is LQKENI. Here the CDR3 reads CASSPPPAARDHFGYTF. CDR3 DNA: TGTGCCAGCTCACCACCTCCGGCGGCCAGGGATCATTTCGGCTACACCTTC. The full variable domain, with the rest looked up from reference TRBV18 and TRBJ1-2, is NAGVMQNPRHLVRRRGQEARLRCSPMKGHSHVYWYRQLPEEGLKFMVYLQKENIIDESGMPKERFSAEFPKEGPSILRIQQVVRGDSAAYFCASSPPPAARDHFGYTFGSGTRLTVV.

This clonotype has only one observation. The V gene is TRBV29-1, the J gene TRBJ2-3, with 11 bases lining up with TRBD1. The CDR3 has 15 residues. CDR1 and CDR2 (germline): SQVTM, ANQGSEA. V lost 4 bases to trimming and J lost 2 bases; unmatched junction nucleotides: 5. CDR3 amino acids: CSVVGQGVDTDTQYF. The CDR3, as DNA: TGCAGCGTTGTGGGACAGGGGGTGGACACAGATACGCAGTATTTT.

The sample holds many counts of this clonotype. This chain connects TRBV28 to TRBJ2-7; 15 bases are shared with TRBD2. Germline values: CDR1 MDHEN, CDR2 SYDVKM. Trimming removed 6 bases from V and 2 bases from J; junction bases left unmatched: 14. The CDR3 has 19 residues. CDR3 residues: CASSYRTSGRANRTYEQYF. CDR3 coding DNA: TGTGCCAGCAGCTATCGGACTAGCGGGAGGGCTAATCGTACCTACGAGCAGTACTTC.

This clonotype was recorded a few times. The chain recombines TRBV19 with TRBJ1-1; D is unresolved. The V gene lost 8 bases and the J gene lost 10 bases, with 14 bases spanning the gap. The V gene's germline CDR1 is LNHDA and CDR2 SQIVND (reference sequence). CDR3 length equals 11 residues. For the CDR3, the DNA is TGTGCCAGTCTCATCTGGGGAGGAGCTTTCTTT. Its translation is CASLIWGGAFF. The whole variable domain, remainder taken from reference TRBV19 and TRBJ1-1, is DGGITQSPKYLFRKEGQNVTLSCEQNLNHDAMYWYRQDPGQGLRLIYYSQIVNDFQKGDIAEGYSVSREKKESFPLTVTSAQKNPTAFYLCASLIWGGAFFGQGTRLTVV.

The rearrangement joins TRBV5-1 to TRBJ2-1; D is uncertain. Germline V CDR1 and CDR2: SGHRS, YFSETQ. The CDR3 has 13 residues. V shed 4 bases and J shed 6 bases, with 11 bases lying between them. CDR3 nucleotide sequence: TGCGCCAGCAGCGAGACTCTGGGCAATGAGCAGTTCTTC. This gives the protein CASSETLGNEQFF.

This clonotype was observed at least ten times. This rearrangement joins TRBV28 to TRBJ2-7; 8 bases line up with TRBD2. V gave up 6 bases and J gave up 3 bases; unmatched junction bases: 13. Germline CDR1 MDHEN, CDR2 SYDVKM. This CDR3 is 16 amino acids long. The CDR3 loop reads CASSPLPREGLYEQYF. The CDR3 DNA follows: TGTGCCAGCAGCCCTTTACCTCGGGAGGGCCTCTACGAGCAGTACTTC.

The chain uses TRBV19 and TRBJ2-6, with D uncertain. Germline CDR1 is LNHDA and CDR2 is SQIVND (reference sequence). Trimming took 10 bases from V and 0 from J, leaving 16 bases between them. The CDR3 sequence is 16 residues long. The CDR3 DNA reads TGTGCCACTTCAAGTATTATAACCTCTGGGGCCAACGTCCTGACTTTC. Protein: CATSSIITSGANVLTF.

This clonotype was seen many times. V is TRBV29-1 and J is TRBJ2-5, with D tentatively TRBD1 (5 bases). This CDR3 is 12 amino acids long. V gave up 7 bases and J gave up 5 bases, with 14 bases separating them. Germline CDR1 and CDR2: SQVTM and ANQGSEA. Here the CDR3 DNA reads TGCAGCGCTGGAGACAGCCCGGAGACCCAGTACTTC. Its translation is CSAGDSPETQYF.